The 12 T cell receptor beta chains below were found in one sample sequenced in a study of shared clonotypes between healthy human individuals. Repertoires were generated with immunoSEQ multiplex PCR, while TCRdb's copy carries only in-frame clones and drops some. Here the sample spans about half a million clones, around 80% being singletons. The sequenced sample was PBMCs. The source is a woman aged 35 to 49 in good health. Some clones in this sample may be carry-over from other donors' samples.

Only a few counts were recorded for this clone. The V call is TRBV25-1, the J call TRBJ2-7; TRBD2 agrees at 10 bases. This CDR3 has 11 amino acids. The germline V gene has CDR1 MGHDK and CDR2 SYGVNS. Germline trimming cut 6 bases from V and 7 bases from J; bases unmatched to any gene: 0. This CDR3 is CASRAGGEQYF. CDR3 sequence (DNA): TGTGCCAGCAGAGCGGGGGGGGAGCAGTACTTC.

This rearrangement joins TRBV5-1 to TRBJ1-2; D ambiguous. With 4 bases removed from V and 4 bases from J, the gap between germline ends came to 17 bases. The germline CDR1 and CDR2 sequences are SGHRS and YFSETQ. This CDR3 contains 15 residues. The CDR3, as DNA: TGCGCCAGCAGCCCTAGCCCGGATGGGAGCTATGGCTACACCTTC. Amino acid sequence: CASSPSPDGSYGYTF.

Only one count was recorded for this clone. The chain links TRBV5-1 to TRBJ2-1, with 11 bases fitting TRBD2. Germline V lookup: CDR1 SGHRS, CDR2 YFSETQ. CDR3 length: 15 residues. V shed 4 bases and J 4 bases; nucleotides not matched to a gene: 4. CDR3 sequence reads: CASSPTSGDYNEQFF. The CDR3 nucleotides read TGCGCCAGCAGCCCGACTAGCGGGGATTACAATGAGCAGTTCTTC.

V and J are TRBV7-2 and TRBJ2-7; no definite D call. Per germline, CDR1 SGHTA and CDR2 FQGNSA. V lost 1 base, J lost 3 bases, and 13 bases lay in between. CDR3 length equals 15 residues. The CDR3 DNA reads as TGTGCCAGCAGCTTAGGGGCGACTTCAGTCTACGAGCAGTACTTC. Translated: CASSLGATSVYEQYF.

This chain links TRBV5-6 with TRBJ2-5; D perhaps matches TRBD2 (6 bases). Germline lookup yields CDR1 SGHDT and CDR2 YYEEEE. The CDR3 contains 15 residues. Trimming took off 0 bases at V and 1 base at J, with 10 bases between the two ends. The chain's CDR3 is CASSLDGLSQETQYF. The CDR3, as DNA: TGTGCCAGCAGCTTGGACGGACTATCCCAAGAGACCCAGTACTTC.

This chain connects TRBV9 to TRBJ2-3; 10 nucleotides line up with TRBD2. This CDR3 has 17 residues. Germline CDR1 reads SGDLS; CDR2 reads YYNGEE. With 0 bases clipped from V and 2 bases from J, the junction kept 6 bases outside the gene matches. In nucleotides, the CDR3 is TGTGCCAGCAGCGTAGATAGCGGGAGGACCTCCACAGATACGCAGTATTTT. Translating it yields CASSVDSGRTSTDTQYF.

The chain recombines TRBV7-9 with TRBJ2-3, with no clear D. The CDR3 has 17 amino acids. Germline V gene lookup returns CDR1 SEHNR and CDR2 FQNEAQ (reference sequence). V lost 4 bases, J lost 0 bases, and 17 bases lay in between. The CDR3 coding sequence is TGTGCCAGCAGCTCAGCCTGGCCCCGGCGGAGCACAGATACGCAGTATTTT. As protein: CASSSAWPRRSTDTQYF. The whole variable domain, remainder taken from reference TRBV7-9 and TRBJ2-3, is DTGVSQNPRHKITKRGQNVTFRCDPISEHNRLYWYRQTLGQGPEFLTYFQNEAQLEKSRLLSDRFSAERPKGSFSTLEIQRTEQGDSAMYLCASSSAWPRRSTDTQYFGPGTRLTVL.

CDR3 protein: CASTSGDTGELFF. For the CDR3, the DNA is TGTGCCAGCACATCGGGGGATACCGGGGAGCTGTTTTTT. The chain combines TRBV6-6 with TRBJ2-2; tentatively, D is TRBD2 (6 bases). Trimming removed 7 bases from V and 5 bases from J, with 11 bases in between. CDR1 and CDR2 from the germline V gene are MNHNY and SVGAGI (reference sequence). The CDR3 has 13 residues.

Turning to this clone: Other DNA sequences within the sample encode an identical CDR3. The J gene is TRBJ2-7, the V gene TRBV5-1, with TRBD2 identical over 12 bases. CDR1 and CDR2 from the germline V gene are SGHRS and YFSETQ. Unmatched junction bases numbered 2, after V lost 4 bases and J lost 3 bases. This CDR3 region has 14 residues. Here the CDR3 DNA reads TGCGCCAGCAGCCTGACTAGCGGGAGCTACGAGCAGTACTTC. Residues: CASSLTSGSYEQYF.

This chain joins TRBV28 and TRBJ2-5; the D is unclear. Germline V CDR1 and CDR2: MDHEN, SYDVKM. This CDR3 is built from 14 residues. The germline V and J ends were trimmed by 5 bases and 2 bases, with 12 bases remaining between them. The CDR3, as DNA: TGTGCCAGCAGTGGGGTAGCCTTTCAAGAGACCCAGTACTTC. Protein: CASSGVAFQETQYF. The full variable domain, rest sourced from reference TRBV28 and TRBJ2-5, is DVKVTQSSRYLVKRTGEKVFLECVQDMDHENMFWYRQDPGLGLRLIYFSYDVKMKEKGDIPEGYSVSREKKERFSLILESASTNQTSMYLCASSGVAFQETQYFGPGTRLLVL.

This chain joins TRBV2 and TRBJ2-1; 9 bases align to TRBD1. Trimming at V came to 5 bases and at J to 6 bases, leaving 8 bases not matched to a gene. This CDR3 region has 15 residues. CDR1 and CDR2 (germline): SNHLY, FYNNEI. The CDR3 region is CASSLGQGRGNEQFF. CDR3 nucleotides: TGTGCCAGCAGTTTGGGACAGGGAAGGGGCAATGAGCAGTTCTTC.

The rearrangement links TRBV30 to TRBJ1-4; D may be TRBD1 (5 bases). Trimming removed 1 base from V and 13 bases from J, with 16 bases in between. Germline V CDR1 and CDR2: GTSNPN, SVGIG (reference sequence). This CDR3 spans 13 amino acids. As DNA, the CDR3 is TGTGCCTGGAGTGCCCTGCGCGGGGCGGGACTGTTTTTT. Its protein product is CAWSALRGAGLFF.